One and the same sample provided the 27 T cell receptor beta chains below, sequenced in a study of blood T cells in healthy people across ages. The second PCR ran 7 to 11 cycles with a sample-barcoded 5' primer and J-beta primers. TCRdb called the 5' RACE reads again in MiXCR, with one record for every CDR3 protein. The sample yields more than 700,000 distinct CDR3 sequences, 35% to 60% seen once. Sequenced input: blood. The source is a man older than 75 in good health.

The DNA of the CDR3 is TGTGCCAGCCTCCCGGCGAACACCGGGGAGCTGTTTTTT. Protein sequence: CASLPANTGELFF. The rearrangement uses TRBV6-5 and TRBJ2-2; the D is unclear. Germline CDR1 and CDR2: MNHEY and SVGAGI. The CDR3 consists of 13 residues. V was clipped by 8 bases and J by 0 bases, with 7 bases between them.

This chain links TRBV18 with TRBJ2-3; unclear D gene. The germline gives CDR1 KGHSH, CDR2 LQKENI. The V end was cut by 4 bases, the J end by 2 bases, with 13 bases between. The CDR3 is made up of 15 amino acids. The CDR3 protein is CASSLSLENTDTQYF. For the CDR3, the DNA is TGTGCCAGCTCACTTTCGCTGGAAAACACAGATACGCAGTATTTT. The full variable domain, rest sourced from reference TRBV18 and TRBJ2-3, is NAGVMQNPRHLVRRRGQEARLRCSPMKGHSHVYWYRQLPEEGLKFMVYLQKENIIDESGMPKERFSAEFPKEGPSILRIQQVVRGDSAAYFCASSLSLENTDTQYFGPGTRLTVL.

This chain joins TRBV5-6 and TRBJ2-3, with unresolved D. This CDR3 contains 14 residues. Germline V CDR1 and CDR2: SGHDT, YYEEEE. The V end was cut by 1 base, the J end by 2 bases, with 8 bases between. The DNA of the CDR3 is TGTGCCAGCAGCTTGTTTCAGAACACAGATACGCAGTATTTT. Its protein is CASSLFQNTDTQYF.

This CDR3 is CSVEAKDPSGGQYF. The CDR3, as DNA: TGCAGCGTTGAAGCGAAGGACCCCTCAGGCGGGCAGTACTTC. The chain carries TRBV29-1 and TRBJ2-5; D is possibly TRBD2 (5 bases). V dropped 1 base and J dropped 11 bases, with 20 bases sitting between them. Germline V gives CDR1 SQVTM, CDR2 ANQGSEA. The CDR3 contains 14 residues. Variable domain in full (rest from reference TRBV29-1 and TRBJ2-5): SAVISQKPSRDICQRGTSLTIQCQVDSQVTMMFWYRQQPGQSLTLIATANQGSEATYESGFVIDKFPISRPNLTFSTLTVSNMSPEDSSIYLCSVEAKDPSGGQYFGPGTRLLVL.

The chain has TRBV7-3 and TRBJ2-5; TRBD1 might be the D (6 bases). Per the germline V gene, CDR1 is SGHTA and CDR2 is FQGTGA. V shed 4 bases and J shed 11 bases, with 26 bases lying between them. CDR3 length: 16 amino acids. CDR3 residues: CASSSGPRERGNEQYF. In DNA, the CDR3 is TGTGCCAGCAGCTCCGGACCCAGGGAGAGGGGGAATGAGCAGTACTTC.

This clonotype has only a few counts. This rearrangement joins TRBV5-1 to TRBJ2-7, with D possibly being TRBD2 (6 bases). CDR1 is SGHRS and CDR2 is YFSETQ in the germline V gene. The CDR3 spans 16 residues. Trimming took 0 bases from V and 2 from J, leaving 15 bases between them. CDR3 sequence: CASSLVRGTVTYEQYF. The DNA of the CDR3 is TGCGCCAGCAGCTTGGTTCGGGGGACGGTAACCTACGAGCAGTACTTC.

This clonotype was counted between two and nine times. V and J are TRBV20-1 and TRBJ1-1, with D unresolved. V was cut by 1 base and J by 5 bases, with 8 bases left in between. Germline CDR1 DFQATT, CDR2 SNEGSKA (reference sequence). The CDR3 has 12 amino acids. DNA for the CDR3: TGCAGTGCTAGAGGGGCATGGACTGAAGCTTTCTTT. Protein: CSARGAWTEAFF.

The chain uses TRBV28 and TRBJ2-3, with 7 bases lining up with TRBD1. V was clipped by 5 bases and J by 10 bases; unmatched bases: 12. In germline, CDR1 is MDHEN, CDR2 SYDVKM. The CDR3 sequence is 14 residues long. This CDR3 reads CASSKTGSEVAQYF. For the CDR3, the DNA is TGTGCCAGCAGTAAGACAGGGTCCGAGGTAGCGCAGTATTTT.

As to this clonotype: The junction does not match germline at one end; this may be a read error. The rearrangement links TRBV10-3 to TRBJ1-1; the D gene is possibly TRBD1 (5 bases). The CDR3 has 13 residues. Germline CDR1 and CDR2: ENHRY and SYGVKD. The CDR3 DNA reads as TGTGCCATCACTCCGGACACAACCACTGAGGCTTTCTTT. Residues: CAITPDTTTEAFF.

With respect to this clonotype: One junction end does not reproduce the germline sequence, and a read error may be involved. This rearrangement joins TRBV6-6 to TRBJ2-5, with 9 bases lining up with TRBD1. The CDR3 sequence is 15 residues long. Germline V gene lookup returns CDR1 MNHNY and CDR2 SVGAGI (reference sequence). CDR3 nucleotides: TGTGCCAGCAGTTACACAGGGGGCACCCAAGAGGCCCAGTACTTC. This translates into CASSYTGGTQEAQYF.

V usage is TRBV6-1 and J usage is TRBJ2-2, with TRBD2 matching over 14 bases. CDR3 length: 18 residues. V trimming: 4 bases; J trimming: 5 bases; junction bases outside the gene matches: 9. The germline CDR1 and CDR2 sequences are MNHNS and SASEGT. The CDR3 sequence is CASSVGLAGAPVTGELFF. The CDR3 coding sequence is TGTGCCAGCAGTGTGGGACTAGCGGGAGCCCCGGTGACCGGGGAGCTGTTTTTT.

The rearrangement uses TRBV13 and TRBJ2-5; D perhaps matches TRBD2 (5 bases). Trimming took 6 bases from V and 3 from J, leaving 11 bases between them. Germline-derived CDR1 and CDR2 are PRHDT and FYEKMQ (reference sequence). This CDR3 is 13 amino acids long. The CDR3 bases are TGTGCCAGCAGTCGTAGCGCCAAAGAGACCCAGTACTTC. This sequence encodes CASSRSAKETQYF.

This clonotype has just a few counts. The chain couples TRBV5-1 to TRBJ2-3, with D hard to call. CDR1 is SGHRS, CDR2 YFSETQ, per germline. The CDR3 contains 14 residues. The germline V and J ends were trimmed by 4 bases and 2 bases, with 11 bases remaining between them. CDR3 sequence (DNA): TGCGCCAGCAGCCCCGGATACAACACAGATACGCAGTATTTT. Translated: CASSPGYNTDTQYF.

This clonotype appeared a few times. J is TRBJ2-1 and V is TRBV7-3, with unresolved D. The CDR3 is 18 residues long. Germline assignment: CDR1 SGHTA and CDR2 FQGTGA. The germline V and J ends were trimmed by 1 base and 1 base, with 17 bases remaining between them. CDR3 DNA: TGTGCCAGCAGCTTAATAGTATCTACAGCGCTATCCTACAATGAGCAGTTCTTC. Protein: CASSLIVSTALSYNEQFF.

The CDR3: CASSESFGETQYF. The CDR3 DNA is TGTGCCAGCAGTGAATCGTTCGGAGAGACCCAGTACTTC. V is TRBV6-1 and J is TRBJ2-5; D not certain. Trimming took 2 bases from V and 4 from J, leaving 8 bases between them. This CDR3 comprises 13 residues. Germline values: CDR1 MNHNS, CDR2 SASEGT.

The CDR3 nucleotides are TGTGCCAGCAGTCCCAGACAGGGGCAAACCAAAAACATTCAGTACTTC. Protein product: CASSPRQGQTKNIQYF. V is TRBV12-3 or TRBV12-4 and J is TRBJ2-5, with 8 bases that match TRBD1. Near its end, the DNA agrees better with TRBJ2-4, so the J call may be wrong. The CDR3 loop spans 16 amino acids.

This clonotype was detected only a few times. The CDR3 sequence: CASSPSLGTGSIYEQYF. The CDR3 DNA is TGTGCCAGCAGTCCAAGCCTCGGGACAGGGTCCATCTACGAGCAGTACTTC. The V and J genes are TRBV28 and TRBJ2-7; 9 nucleotides align to TRBD1. The CDR3 totals 17 residues. With V trimmed by 5 bases and J by 3 bases, 14 bases remained unmatched. CDR1 and CDR2 (germline): MDHEN, SYDVKM.

The CDR3, as DNA: TGTGCCAGCGGTAAGATTACGGGACTCGTGACCCAGTACTTC. Translating gives CASGKITGLVTQYF. The chain joins TRBV6-2 or TRBV6-3 to TRBJ2-5; D might be TRBD2 (6 bases). With 8 bases removed from V and 7 bases from J, the gap between germline ends came to 20 bases. CDR1 MNHEY and CDR2 SVGEGT come from the germline V gene. The CDR3 spans 14 residues.

V usage is TRBV27 and J usage is TRBJ2-3; 8 bases line up with TRBD1. Per germline, CDR1 MNHEY and CDR2 SMNVEV (reference sequence). The CDR3 covers 16 residues. V shed 3 bases and J 4 bases; nucleotides not matched to a gene: 9. The CDR3, as DNA: TGTGCCAGCAGTTTCCCTGGACAGGGTGTTGCAGATACGCAGTATTTT. Translation gives CASSFPGQGVADTQYF.

The chain joins TRBV6-6 to TRBJ2-4; D is perhaps TRBD1 (6 bases). The DNA matches TRBJ2-7 better at its end, which makes the J call doubtful. CDR1 and CDR2 (germline): MNHNY, SVGAGI (reference sequence). The CDR3 is made up of 16 amino acids. The CDR3 DNA sequence: TGTGCCAGCACACTAAACAGGGCCAAAAGGCCCCACGAGCAGTACTTC. This translates into CASTLNRAKRPHEQYF.

Only a few counts were recorded for this clonotype. This chain links TRBV4-2 with TRBJ2-5; D is unresolved. Between the trimmed V and J ends, which lost 3 bases and 7 bases, there was a span of 15 bases. The CDR3 length is 14 residues. Per germline, CDR1 LGHNA and CDR2 YNFKEQ. CDR3: CASSQAEAPGTQYF. DNA of the CDR3: TGTGCCAGCAGCCAGGCTGAGGCCCCCGGGACCCAGTACTTC.

This sequence joins TRBV7-2 and TRBJ1-4; 9 positions agree with TRBD1. Trimming at V came to 5 bases and at J to 8 bases, leaving 9 bases not matched to a gene. Germline V lookup: CDR1 SGHTA, CDR2 FQGNSA. This CDR3 region has 15 residues. The CDR3 DNA sequence: TGTGCCAGCAGCCCGGACAGGGGAAGGGAGGAAAAACTGTTTTTT. Translation gives CASSPDRGREEKLFF.

The gene calls are TRBV12-3 or TRBV12-4 and TRBJ2-4; no clear D gene. The CDR3 runs 15 residues. V dropped 3 bases and J dropped 0 bases, with 9 bases sitting between them. The CDR3 DNA follows: TGTGCCAGCAGTTTCGGCGAGCTAGCCAAAAACATTCAGTACTTC. It translates to CASSFGELAKNIQYF.

This chain connects TRBV6-2 or TRBV6-3 to TRBJ1-1; D may be TRBD1 (5 bases). Germline V gene lookup returns CDR1 MNHEY and CDR2 SVGEGT. The CDR3 has 13 amino acids. The ends were cut back, 4 bases at V and 0 bases at J, with 6 bases in the middle. The CDR3 DNA reads TGTGCCAGCAGTTGGGGCATGAACACTGAAGCTTTCTTT. Amino acids: CASSWGMNTEAFF.

This clonotype occurred a few times. The chain couples TRBV7-9 to TRBJ2-1; D is perhaps TRBD1 or TRBD2 (6 bases each). This CDR3 comprises 12 residues. Trimming shortened V by 4 bases and J by 12 bases, and 13 bases separated the two germline ends. Germline V lookup: CDR1 SEHNR, CDR2 FQNEAQ (reference sequence). The CDR3 here is CASSSEGGRQFF. In DNA, the CDR3 is TGTGCCAGCAGCTCCGAGGGGGGAAGGCAGTTCTTC.

This clonotype was seen a handful of times. The chain links TRBV19 to TRBJ1-5; 9 nucleotides match TRBD1. The length of the CDR3 is 15 residues. The germline V gene encodes CDR1 LNHDA and CDR2 SQIVND (reference sequence). V lost 7 bases to trimming and J lost 9 bases; unmatched junction nucleotides: 13. The CDR3 loop is CASTDPGQGVMPQHF. The CDR3 DNA reads as TGTGCCAGTACTGACCCGGGACAGGGTGTTATGCCCCAGCATTTT.

This clonotype was found once. With a much larger clone just one base away, this may be a read error. The rearrangement links TRBV5-4 to TRBJ2-2, with unresolved D. The V end was cut by 4 bases, the J end by 3 bases, with 10 bases between. This CDR3 contains 14 residues. CDR1 and CDR2 (germline): SGHNT, YYREEE (reference sequence). CDR3 residues: CASSVGRDTGELFF. The CDR3 DNA reads TGTGCCAGCAGCGTAGGAAGGGACACCGGGGAGCTGTTTTTT.